What follows is one TCR beta chain and its context. The data stem from a study of blood T cell repertoires in COVID-19. Study summary: Researchers got acute and convalescent COVID-19 samples from the United States, Italy and Spain. Nucleic acid was either cDNA or gDNA, and it came from T cells, B-cell-depleted T cells, or PBMCs.

Germline V CDR1 and CDR2: SGHAT, FQNNGV. The V and J ends lost 4 bases and 7 bases, in that order; junction bases with no gene match: 6. This CDR3 comprises 17 residues. In the original analysis: How many nucleated cells were present was estimated from reference gene primer amplification. Sequenced by immunoSEQ multiplex PCR; TCRdb stores in-frame clones only, minus some. The V and J calls and the clone size are those of that table, but D and trimming were determined from the DNA. The data show 100,000 to 150,000 clones, approximately 90% seen once. The V gene is TRBV11-2, the J gene TRBJ2-2; 16 nucleotides line up with TRBD2. The sample consisted of peripheral blood. The TCR comes from a middle-aged man with active or convalescent COVID-19. The CDR3 here is CASSWGLAGGPDGELFF. The CDR3 bases are TGTGCCAGCAGCTGGGGACTAGCGGGGGGGCCGGACGGGGAGCTGTTTTTT.